At least ten counts were recorded for the clone carrying this T cell receptor (beta chain). Its antigen is not known. These data belong to a study of blood T cells in healthy people across ages. General observations from the study: Roughly linear age-related decline in beta diversity appeared, significant by age approximately 41.

Isolation of PBMCs gave at least 6.5 million cells per sample. CDR3 length: 13 amino acids. V lost 7 bases to trimming and J lost 2 bases, with 11 bases between them. Alongside a J-beta primer mix, a sample-barcoded 5' primer served in a second PCR lasting about 6 to 11 cycles. One entry per CDR3 protein, called by TCRdb with MiXCR from the 5' RACE reads. The sample lists about 1.7 million distinct CDR3 sequences; roughly 27% were seen once. The V call is TRBV12-3 or TRBV12-4, the J call TRBJ2-5; TRBD2 might be the D (5 bases). Sequenced material: blood. The receptor's source is a woman in her twenties or thirties in good health. The CDR3 loop is CASTPPGQETQYF. The CDR3 DNA sequence: TGTGCCAGCACCCCCCCGGGGCAAGAGACCCAGTACTTC.